One and the same sample provided the 23 T cell receptor beta chains below, sequenced in a study of blood T cells in healthy people across ages. PCR was performed a second time for about 7 to 12 cycles using a sample-barcoded 5' primer and a J-beta primer mix. TCRdb used MiXCR to reprocess the 5' RACE reads, holding one entry per CDR3 protein. The sample holds around 1,800,000 distinct CDR3 sequences, around 40% seen once. The sequencing input was blood. All receptors derive from a human donor in good health.

The rearrangement uses TRBV29-1 and TRBJ2-3; the D gene is possibly TRBD2 (5 bases). V was shortened by 2 bases and J by 4 bases, with 16 bases between the two germline ends. CDR1 and CDR2 from the germline V gene are SQVTM and ANQGSEA. This CDR3 region has 15 residues. The CDR3 sequence is CSVELEVGTPDTQYF. CDR3 in DNA: TGCAGCGTTGAACTGGAGGTCGGTACACCAGATACGCAGTATTTT.

The chain recombines TRBV7-9 with TRBJ2-7, with D perhaps being TRBD1 or TRBD2 (5 bases each). The germline V gene has CDR1 SEHNR and CDR2 FQNEAQ (reference sequence). There are 14 residues in the CDR3. The ends were cut back, 2 bases at V and 3 bases at J, with 11 bases in the middle. This CDR3 reads CASSLMGVGYEQYF. Written as DNA, the CDR3 is TGTGCCAGCAGCTTAATGGGGGTTGGCTACGAGCAGTACTTC.

This clonotype has more than one count but fewer than ten. This sequence joins TRBV12-3 or TRBV12-4 and TRBJ1-2; the match to TRBD1 covers 7 bases. There are 17 residues in the CDR3. V lost 4 bases and J lost 4; bases outside the gene matches: 15. The CDR3 protein is CASSSTFMGRGAYGYTF. The CDR3 DNA reads TGTGCCAGCAGTTCTACTTTTATGGGCAGGGGGGCCTATGGCTACACCTTC.

The table lists this clonotype with a few counts. V is TRBV20-1 and J is TRBJ2-1, with D uncertain. V was clipped by 5 bases and J by 0 bases, with 11 bases between them. This CDR3 has 14 amino acids. Germline values: CDR1 DFQATT, CDR2 SNEGSKA (reference sequence). The CDR3 coding sequence is TGCAGTGCTTACAGTGCCCCCTCCTACAATGAGCAGTTCTTC. Translated, it gives CSAYSAPSYNEQFF.

This clonotype has just a few counts. This chain connects TRBV12-3 or TRBV12-4 to TRBJ2-7; 11 bases agree with TRBD1. This CDR3 contains 17 residues. V lost 1 base and J lost 0; bases outside the gene matches: 5. The CDR3 reads CASSLDGGTGGSYEQYF. The CDR3 DNA sequence: TGTGCCAGCAGTTTAGATGGGGGGACAGGGGGCTCCTACGAGCAGTACTTC.

The chain employs TRBV12-3 or TRBV12-4 and TRBJ2-1; 11 bases fit TRBD1. Losses at the gene ends were 8 bases for V and 13 bases for J; bases not matched to a gene: 13. The CDR3 spans 14 residues. The CDR3 loop is CASGGQGVKNIQFF. CDR3 DNA sequence: TGTGCCAGCGGGGGACAGGGGGTCAAAAACATTCAGTTCTTC.

This clonotype was observed once. The chain employs TRBV21-1 and TRBJ2-5. The end of the DNA is better explained by TRBJ2-7, so the J call may be wrong. TRBV21-1 has pseudogene status. The CDR3 has 13 amino acids. CDR3 amino acids: CASSKIAGHEQYF. CDR3 DNA sequence: TGTGCCAGCAGCAAAATTGCTGGCCACGAGCAGTACTTC.

This clonotype has just a few counts. The rearrangement joins TRBV6-2 or TRBV6-3 to TRBJ2-5, with D perhaps TRBD2 (5 bases). The CDR3 is 14 amino acids. V was trimmed by 4 bases and J by 4 bases, leaving 13 bases between them. Germline CDR1 MNHEY, CDR2 SVGEGT. The CDR3 protein is CASSWGRRGETQYF. The CDR3 coding sequence is TGTGCCAGCAGTTGGGGTAGACGGGGAGAGACCCAGTACTTC.

This clonotype was recorded only once. The chain links TRBV6-2 or TRBV6-3 to TRBJ2-3; D remains ambiguous. Germline loops: CDR1 MNHEY, CDR2 SVGEGT. V lost 4 bases and J 0 bases, leaving 11 bases between the germline ends. The CDR3 is 15 amino acids. CDR3 sequence (DNA): TGTGCCAGCAGTTGGCAGTGGCGAAGCACAGATACGCAGTATTTT. It codes for CASSWQWRSTDTQYF.

The chain employs TRBV7-9 and TRBJ2-3, with 8 bases lining up with TRBD1. The ends lost 9 bases at V and 1 base at J; junction bases unmatched: 6. Germline-derived CDR1 and CDR2 are SEHNR and FQNEAQ (reference sequence). The CDR3 length is 14 residues. The CDR3 reads CASGVQGGTDTQYF. The CDR3 DNA is TGTGCCAGTGGGGTACAGGGGGGCACAGATACGCAGTATTTT.

This clonotype was recorded a few times. The rearrangement joins TRBV30 to TRBJ1-4; a possible D gene is TRBD1 (5 bases). V dropped 1 base and J dropped 0 bases, with 9 bases sitting between them. The length of the CDR3 is 15 residues. Germline assignment: CDR1 GTSNPN and CDR2 SVGIG (reference sequence). In nucleotides, the CDR3 is TGTGCCTGGAGTGCGGGGGTGGCAACTAATGAAAAACTGTTTTTT. It specifies CAWSAGVATNEKLFF.

The rearrangement uses TRBV20-1 and TRBJ2-1; 8 bases match TRBD2. The germline CDR1 and CDR2 sequences are DFQATT and SNEGSKA (reference sequence). This CDR3 contains 14 residues. The ends lost 1 base at V and 8 bases at J; junction bases unmatched: 7. CDR3 in DNA: TGCAGTGCTAGAGGGACTAGCTGGGGCGATGAGCAGTTCTTC. This translates into CSARGTSWGDEQFF.

CDR3 sequence: CASSLALAGGYRETQYF. CDR3 in DNA: TGTGCCAGCAGCTTAGCGTTAGCGGGGGGGTACCGAGAGACCCAGTACTTC. The genes are TRBV7-2 and TRBJ2-5; 11 bases line up with TRBD2. This CDR3 contains 17 residues. V gave up 0 bases and J gave up 4 bases; unmatched junction bases: 7. Germline V gene lookup returns CDR1 SGHTA and CDR2 FQGNSA.

This clonotype was counted once. V gene TRBV7-2 combines with J gene TRBJ2-7; 7 nucleotides agree with TRBD1. The CDR3 sequence is 15 residues long. J gave up 5 bases and V 4 bases, and 11 bases lay outside the gene matches. CDR1 is SGHTA and CDR2 is FQGNSA in the germline V gene. CDR3 sequence (DNA): TGTGCCAGCAGCTCCTGGACAGGCGACTTCGACGAGCAGTACTTC. Translation gives CASSSWTGDFDEQYF. Full variable domain (missing parts from reference TRBV7-2 and TRBJ2-7): GAGVSQSPSNKVTEKGKDVELRCDPISGHTALYWYRQSLGQGLEFLIYFQGNSAPDKSGLPSDRFSAERTGGSVSTLTIQRTQQEDSAVYLCASSSWTGDFDEQYFGPGTRLTVT.

This clonotype was recorded once. V gene TRBV7-9 combines with J gene TRBJ1-4; D not certain. Trimming pared 5 bases from V and 5 bases from J, leaving 15 bases between. Germline CDR1 SEHNR, CDR2 FQNEAQ (reference sequence). This CDR3 comprises 15 residues. For the CDR3, the DNA is TGTGCCAGCAGCCGCGGGAGGATTCAAAATGAAAAACTGTTTTTT. Translating it yields CASSRGRIQNEKLFF.

The table lists this clonotype with a few counts. The V call is TRBV7-2, the J call TRBJ2-3; D call uncertain. Trimming took 5 bases from V and 5 from J, leaving 14 bases between them. Germline-derived CDR1 and CDR2 are SGHTA and FQGNSA. This CDR3 has 14 residues. Here the CDR3 reads CASSPDRAVDTQYF. The CDR3 coding sequence is TGTGCCAGCAGCCCGGACCGGGCAGTAGATACGCAGTATTTT.

The sample holds a few counts of this clonotype. The genes are TRBV5-6 and TRBJ1-2; D perhaps matches TRBD1 (6 bases). Trimming cost V 4 bases and J 10 bases, with 17 bases left between them. This CDR3 contains 13 residues. Germline V gene sequence: CDR1 SGHDT, CDR2 YYEEEE. CDR3 residues: CASSPTGPGAYTF. DNA of the CDR3: TGTGCCAGCAGCCCTACAGGGCCCGGTGCCTACACCTTC.

This chain connects TRBV19 to TRBJ2-7, with 9 nucleotides matching TRBD1. The CDR3 is made up of 17 amino acids. V shed 6 bases, J shed 0 bases, and the junction held 12 bases outside the gene matches. Germline V gene data show CDR1 as LNHDA and CDR2 as SQIVND (reference sequence). CDR3 nucleotides: TGTGCCAGTAGCCCGAAACTTCCGGGACAGGGCTCCTACGAGCAGTACTTC. This encodes CASSPKLPGQGSYEQYF.

With respect to this clonotype: One end of the junction fails to match germline, which may point to a read error. The chain employs TRBV7-8 and TRBJ2-1, with 12 bases that match TRBD1. Germline values: CDR1 SGHVS, CDR2 FQNEAQ. The CDR3 length is 15 residues. Written as DNA, the CDR3 is TGTCCCAGCAGCCCCGGGACAGGGGGCGGAAATGAGCAGTTCTTC. Its protein is CPSSPGTGGGNEQFF.

The chain joins TRBV5-8 to TRBJ1-1; the match to TRBD1 covers 8 bases. In germline, CDR1 is SGHTS, CDR2 YDEGEE. V gave up 6 bases and J gave up 5 bases; unmatched junction bases: 12. This CDR3 is built from 15 residues. CDR3 DNA sequence: TGTGCCAGCATACGCAGGGGGCGAGTCGAAACTGAAGCTTTCTTT. Translated, it gives CASIRRGRVETEAFF.

The CDR3 spells CSASPGTGRENYGYTF. CDR3 sequence (DNA): TGCAGTGCTAGCCCAGGGACAGGGCGAGAGAACTATGGCTACACCTTC. The chain carries TRBV20-1 and TRBJ1-2, with 9 bases that match TRBD1. The CDR3 runs 16 residues. CDR1 is DFQATT and CDR2 is SNEGSKA in the germline V gene (reference sequence). V lost 3 bases to trimming and J lost 2 bases; unmatched junction nucleotides: 10.

This chain joins TRBV9 and TRBJ2-1, with D possibly being TRBD2 (5 bases). The CDR3 contains 14 residues. Germline loops: CDR1 SGDLS, CDR2 YYNGEE. V shed 0 bases and J shed 13 bases, with 17 bases lying between them. CDR3 DNA sequence: TGTGCCAGCAGCGTAGCGGGTAGTGGGGAGACCCAGTTCTTC. This encodes CASSVAGSGETQFF.

This clonotype was seen only a few times. The genes are TRBV5-6 and TRBJ2-7; D remains unclear. CDR1 SGHDT and CDR2 YYEEEE come from the germline V gene. The CDR3 consists of 14 residues. V lost 3 bases to trimming and J lost 2 bases, with 12 bases between them. In DNA, the CDR3 is TGTGCCAGCAGCTGGGCCGGACCCCCCTACGAGCAGTACTTC. This encodes CASSWAGPPYEQYF.